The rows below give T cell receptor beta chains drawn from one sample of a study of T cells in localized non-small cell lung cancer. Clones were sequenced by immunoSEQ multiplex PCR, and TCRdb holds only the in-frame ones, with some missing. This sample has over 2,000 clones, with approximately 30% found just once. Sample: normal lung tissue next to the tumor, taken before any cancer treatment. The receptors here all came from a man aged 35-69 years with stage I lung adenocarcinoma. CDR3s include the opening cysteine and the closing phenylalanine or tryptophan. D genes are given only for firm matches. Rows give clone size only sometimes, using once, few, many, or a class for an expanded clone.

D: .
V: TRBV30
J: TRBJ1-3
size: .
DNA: TGTGCCTGGGAGGAGGGACTCTCTGGAAACACCATATATTTT
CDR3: CAWEEGLSGNTIYF

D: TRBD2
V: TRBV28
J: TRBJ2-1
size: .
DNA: TGTGCCAGTTCCGGGACTAGCTTTTACGATGAGCAGTTCTTC
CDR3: CASSGTSFYDEQFF

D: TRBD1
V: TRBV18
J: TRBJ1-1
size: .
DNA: TGTGCCAGCTCGCCCGGGACAGGAGTTGAAGCTTTCTTT
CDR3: CASSPGTGVEAFF

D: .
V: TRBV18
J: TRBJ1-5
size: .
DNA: TGTGCCAGCTCACCAGACCGGGGAGGCAATCAGCCCCAGCATTTT
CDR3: CASSPDRGGNQPQHF

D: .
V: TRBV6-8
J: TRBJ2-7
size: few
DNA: TGTGCCATCTTGACCGACTCCTACGAGCAGTACTTC
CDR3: CAILTDSYEQYF

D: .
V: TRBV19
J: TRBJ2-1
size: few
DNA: TGTGCCAGTAGTATAAACCCCAGGAATGAGCAGTTCTTC
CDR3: CASSINPRNEQFF

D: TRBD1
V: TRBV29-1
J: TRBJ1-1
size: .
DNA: TGCAGCGCAGCCATGACAGGGGGAGACACTGAAGCTTTCTTT
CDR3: CSAAMTGGDTEAFF

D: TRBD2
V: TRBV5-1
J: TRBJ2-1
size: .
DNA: TGCGCCAGCAGCATGGGACTAGCGGGGGGCAGCCTCGGGAGTTATAATGAGCAGTTCTTC
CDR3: CASSMGLAGGSLGSYNEQFF

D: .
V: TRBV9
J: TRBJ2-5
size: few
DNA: TGTGCCAGCAGCGTAACCATACAAGAGACCCAGTACTTC
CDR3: CASSVTIQETQYF

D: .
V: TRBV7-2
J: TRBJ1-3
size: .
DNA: TGTGCCAGCAGCTTAAATGGACCCCGCTCTGGAAACACCATATATTTT
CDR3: CASSLNGPRSGNTIYF

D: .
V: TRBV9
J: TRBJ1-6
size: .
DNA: TGTGCCAGCAGTCCCCAGCGGGGGGGCACCTATAATTCACCCCTCCACTTT
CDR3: CASSPQRGGTYNSPLHF

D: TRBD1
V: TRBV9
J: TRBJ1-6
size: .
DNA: TGTGCCAGCGCCGGACAGGGAGGGTTGACACCCCTCCACTTT
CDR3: CASAGQGGLTPLHF

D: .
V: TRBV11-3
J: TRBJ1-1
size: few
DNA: TGTGCCAGCAGCTTAAGGGGCGATAACACTGAAGCTTTCTTT
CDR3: CASSLRGDNTEAFF

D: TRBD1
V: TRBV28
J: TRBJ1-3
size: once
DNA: TGTGCCAGCAGTCCGACAGGGCCTGGGAGGAACTCTGGAAACACTATATATTTT
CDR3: CASSPTGPGRNSGNTIYF